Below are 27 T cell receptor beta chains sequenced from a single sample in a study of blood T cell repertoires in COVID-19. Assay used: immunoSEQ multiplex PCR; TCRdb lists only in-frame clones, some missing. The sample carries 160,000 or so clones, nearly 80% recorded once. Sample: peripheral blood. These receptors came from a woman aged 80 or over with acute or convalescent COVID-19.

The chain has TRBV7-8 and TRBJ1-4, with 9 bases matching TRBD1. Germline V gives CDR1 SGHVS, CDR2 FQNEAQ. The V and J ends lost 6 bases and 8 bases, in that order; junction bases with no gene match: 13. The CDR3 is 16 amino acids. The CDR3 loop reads CASRQTIGTGKEKLFF. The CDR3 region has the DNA TGTGCCAGCAGACAAACCATCGGGACAGGGAAAGAAAAACTGTTTTTT.

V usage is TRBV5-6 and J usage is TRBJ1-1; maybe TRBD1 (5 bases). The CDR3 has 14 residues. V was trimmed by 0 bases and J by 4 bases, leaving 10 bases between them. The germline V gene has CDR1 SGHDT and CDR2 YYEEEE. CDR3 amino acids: CASSLDGGATEAFF. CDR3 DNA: TGTGCCAGCAGCTTGGACGGGGGAGCCACTGAAGCTTTCTTT. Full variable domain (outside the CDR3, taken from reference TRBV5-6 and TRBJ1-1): DAGVTQSPTHLIKTRGQQVTLRCSPKSGHDTVSWYQQALGQGPQFIFQYYEEEERQRGNFPDRFSGHQFPNYSSELNVNALLLGDSALYLCASSLDGGATEAFFGQGTRLTVV.

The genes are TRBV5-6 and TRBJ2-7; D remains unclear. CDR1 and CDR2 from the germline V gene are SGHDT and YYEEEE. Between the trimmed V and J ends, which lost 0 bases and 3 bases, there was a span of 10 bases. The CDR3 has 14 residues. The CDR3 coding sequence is TGTGCCAGCAGCTTGGCTTCTAGGTACTACGAGCAGTACTTC. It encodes CASSLASRYYEQYF.

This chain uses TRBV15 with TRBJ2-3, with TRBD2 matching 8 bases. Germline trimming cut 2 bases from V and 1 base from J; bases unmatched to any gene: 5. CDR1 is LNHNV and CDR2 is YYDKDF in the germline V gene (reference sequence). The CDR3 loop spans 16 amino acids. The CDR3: CATSRWTSLGTDTQYF. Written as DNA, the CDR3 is TGTGCCACCAGCAGATGGACTAGCTTAGGCACAGATACGCAGTATTTT.

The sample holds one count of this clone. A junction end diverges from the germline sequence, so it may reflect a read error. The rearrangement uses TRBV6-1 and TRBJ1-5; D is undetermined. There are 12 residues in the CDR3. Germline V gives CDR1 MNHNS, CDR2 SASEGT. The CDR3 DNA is TGTGCCAGCAGGGAAGGGCCTCAGCCCCAGCATTTT. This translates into CASREGPQPQHF.

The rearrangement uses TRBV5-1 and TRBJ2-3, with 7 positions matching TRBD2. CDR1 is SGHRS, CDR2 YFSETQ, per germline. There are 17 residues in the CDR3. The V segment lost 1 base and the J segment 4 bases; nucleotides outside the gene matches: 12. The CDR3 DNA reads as TGCGCCAGCAGCTTGAAGAAGATGGGGGGAGGGCCAGATACGCAGTATTTT. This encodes CASSLKKMGGGPDTQYF.

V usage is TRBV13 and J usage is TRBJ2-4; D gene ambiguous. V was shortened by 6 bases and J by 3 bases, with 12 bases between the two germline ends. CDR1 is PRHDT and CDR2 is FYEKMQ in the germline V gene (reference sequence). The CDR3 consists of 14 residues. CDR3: CASSPPAYKNIQYF. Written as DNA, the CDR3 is TGTGCCAGCAGTCCCCCCGCCTACAAAAACATTCAGTACTTC.

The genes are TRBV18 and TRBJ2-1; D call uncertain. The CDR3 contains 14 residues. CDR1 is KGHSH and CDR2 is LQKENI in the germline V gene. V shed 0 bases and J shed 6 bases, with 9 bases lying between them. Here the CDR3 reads CASSPPFSRNEQFF. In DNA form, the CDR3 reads TGTGCCAGCTCACCACCGTTCTCCCGCAATGAGCAGTTCTTC.

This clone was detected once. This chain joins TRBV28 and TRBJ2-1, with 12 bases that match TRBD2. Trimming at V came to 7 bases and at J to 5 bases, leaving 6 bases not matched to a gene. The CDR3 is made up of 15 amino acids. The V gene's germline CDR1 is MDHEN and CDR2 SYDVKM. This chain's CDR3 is CASKKRTSGNNEQFF. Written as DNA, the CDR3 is TGTGCCAGCAAAAAAAGGACTAGCGGGAACAATGAGCAGTTCTTC. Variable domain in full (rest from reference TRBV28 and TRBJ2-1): DVKVTQSSRYLVKRTGEKVFLECVQDMDHENMFWYRQDPGLGLRLIYFSYDVKMKEKGDIPEGYSVSREKKERFSLILESASTNQTSMYLCASKKRTSGNNEQFFGPGTRLTVL.

The CDR3 sequence: CASRPGGSEQFF. CDR3 coding DNA: TGTGCCAGCAGACCCGGGGGTTCTGAGCAGTTCTTC. V and J are TRBV6-5 and TRBJ2-1, with D perhaps matching TRBD2 (6 bases). The CDR3 totals 12 residues. Germline values: CDR1 MNHEY, CDR2 SVGAGI. With 6 bases removed from V and 9 bases from J, the gap between germline ends came to 12 bases.

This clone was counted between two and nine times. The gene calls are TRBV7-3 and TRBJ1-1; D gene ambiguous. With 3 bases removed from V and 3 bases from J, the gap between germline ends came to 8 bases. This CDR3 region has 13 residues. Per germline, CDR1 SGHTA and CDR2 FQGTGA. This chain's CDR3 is CASSFQAYTEAFF. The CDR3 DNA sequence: TGTGCCAGCAGCTTCCAAGCTTACACTGAAGCTTTCTTT. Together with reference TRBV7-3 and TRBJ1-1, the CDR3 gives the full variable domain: GAGVSQTPSNKVTEKGKYVELRCDPISGHTALYWYRQSLGQGPEFLIYFQGTGAADDSGLPNDRFFAVRPEGSVSTLKIQRTERGDSAVYLCASSFQAYTEAFFGQGTRLTVV.

In DNA, the CDR3 is TGCGCCAGCAGCCCCCAGAGAGGGGGAAGCGCCTACAATGAGCAGTTCTTC. Translating it yields CASSPQRGGSAYNEQFF. The V call is TRBV5-1, the J call TRBJ2-1, with D perhaps matching TRBD1 (6 bases). V lost 4 bases and J lost 2, with 19 bases in between. This CDR3 region has 17 residues. CDR1 and CDR2 (germline): SGHRS, YFSETQ. The full variable domain, rest sourced from reference TRBV5-1 and TRBJ2-1, is KAGVTQTPRYLIKTRGQQVTLSCSPISGHRSVSWYQQTPGQGLQFLFEYFSETQRNKGNFPGRFSGRQFSNSRSEMNVSTLELGDSALYLCASSPQRGGSAYNEQFFGPGTRLTVL.

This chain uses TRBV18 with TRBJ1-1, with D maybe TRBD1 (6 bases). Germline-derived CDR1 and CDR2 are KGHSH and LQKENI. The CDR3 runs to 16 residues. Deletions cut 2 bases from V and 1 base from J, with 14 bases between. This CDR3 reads CASSPFGGQENTEAFF. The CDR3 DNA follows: TGTGCCAGCTCACCATTCGGGGGGCAAGAGAACACTGAAGCTTTCTTT.

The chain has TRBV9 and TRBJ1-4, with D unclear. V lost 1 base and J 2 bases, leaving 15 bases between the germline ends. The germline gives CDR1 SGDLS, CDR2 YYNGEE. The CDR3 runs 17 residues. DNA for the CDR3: TGTGCCAGCAGCGTAATGGAGTTCCCCCCCACTAATGAAAAACTGTTTTTT. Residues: CASSVMEFPPTNEKLFF.

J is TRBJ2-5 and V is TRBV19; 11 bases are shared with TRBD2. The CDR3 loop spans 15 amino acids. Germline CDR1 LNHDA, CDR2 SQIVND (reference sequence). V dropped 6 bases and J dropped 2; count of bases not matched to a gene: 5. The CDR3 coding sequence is TGTGCCAGTAGGGCGACTAGCGGGGTACAAGAGACCCAGTACTTC. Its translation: CASRATSGVQETQYF.

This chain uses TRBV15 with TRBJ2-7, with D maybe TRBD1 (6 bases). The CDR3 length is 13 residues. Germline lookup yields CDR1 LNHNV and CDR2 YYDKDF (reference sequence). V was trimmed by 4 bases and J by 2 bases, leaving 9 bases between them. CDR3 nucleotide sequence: TGTGCCACCAGCAAGGACAGTACCTACGAGCAGTACTTC. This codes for CATSKDSTYEQYF.

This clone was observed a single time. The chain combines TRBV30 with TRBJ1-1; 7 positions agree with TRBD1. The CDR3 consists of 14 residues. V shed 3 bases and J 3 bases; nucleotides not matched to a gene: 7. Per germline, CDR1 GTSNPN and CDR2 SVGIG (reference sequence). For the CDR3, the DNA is TGTGCCTGGAGCAGAACGACAGGGCACACTGAAGCTTTCTTT. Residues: CAWSRTTGHTEAFF.

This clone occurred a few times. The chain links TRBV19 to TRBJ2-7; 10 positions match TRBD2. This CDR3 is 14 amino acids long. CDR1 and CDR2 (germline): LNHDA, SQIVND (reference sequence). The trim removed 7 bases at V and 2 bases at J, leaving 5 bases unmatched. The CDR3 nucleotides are TGTGCCAGTAAAAGGACTAGCGGTCCCTACGAGCAGTACTTC. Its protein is CASKRTSGPYEQYF. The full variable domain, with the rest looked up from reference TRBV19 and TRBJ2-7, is DGGITQSPKYLFRKEGQNVTLSCEQNLNHDAMYWYRQDPGQGLRLIYYSQIVNDFQKGDIAEGYSVSREKKESFPLTVTSAQKNPTAFYLCASKRTSGPYEQYFGPGTRLTVT.

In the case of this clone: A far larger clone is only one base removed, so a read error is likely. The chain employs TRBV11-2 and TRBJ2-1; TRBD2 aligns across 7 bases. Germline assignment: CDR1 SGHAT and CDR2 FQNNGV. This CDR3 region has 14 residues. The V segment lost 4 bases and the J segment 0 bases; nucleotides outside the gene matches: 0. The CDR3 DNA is TGTGCCAGCAGCTCTAGCGGCTCCTACAATGAGCAGTTCTTC. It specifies CASSSSGSYNEQFF. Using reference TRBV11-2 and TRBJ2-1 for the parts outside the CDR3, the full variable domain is EAGVAQSPRYKIIEKRQSVAFWCNPISGHATLYWYQQILGQGPKLLIQFQNNGVVDDSQLPKDRFSAERLKGVDSTLKIQPAKLEDSAVYLCASSSSGSYNEQFFGPGTRLTVL.

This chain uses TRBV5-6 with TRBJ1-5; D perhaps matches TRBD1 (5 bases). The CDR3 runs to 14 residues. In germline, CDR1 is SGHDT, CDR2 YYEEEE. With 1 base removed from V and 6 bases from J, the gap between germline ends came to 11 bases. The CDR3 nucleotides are TGTGCCAGCAGCTTGAGGGGAAGTGGTCAGCCCCAGCATTTT. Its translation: CASSLRGSGQPQHF. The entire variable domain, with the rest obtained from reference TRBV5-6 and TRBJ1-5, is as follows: DAGVTQSPTHLIKTRGQQVTLRCSPKSGHDTVSWYQQALGQGPQFIFQYYEEEERQRGNFPDRFSGHQFPNYSSELNVNALLLGDSALYLCASSLRGSGQPQHFGDGTRLSIL.

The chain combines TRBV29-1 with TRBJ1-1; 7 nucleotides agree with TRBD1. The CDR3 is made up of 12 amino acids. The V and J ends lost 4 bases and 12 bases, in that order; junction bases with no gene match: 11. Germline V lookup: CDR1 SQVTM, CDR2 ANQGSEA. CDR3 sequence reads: CSVGGQQGRTFF. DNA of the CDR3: TGCAGCGTTGGGGGTCAACAGGGGAGAACTTTCTTT.

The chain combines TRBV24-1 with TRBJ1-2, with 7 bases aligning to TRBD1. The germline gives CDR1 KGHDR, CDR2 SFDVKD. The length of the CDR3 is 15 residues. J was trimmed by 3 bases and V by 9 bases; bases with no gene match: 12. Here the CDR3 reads CATSGPRGVDYGYTF. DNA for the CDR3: TGTGCCACCTCCGGACCCAGGGGGGTAGACTATGGCTACACCTTC.

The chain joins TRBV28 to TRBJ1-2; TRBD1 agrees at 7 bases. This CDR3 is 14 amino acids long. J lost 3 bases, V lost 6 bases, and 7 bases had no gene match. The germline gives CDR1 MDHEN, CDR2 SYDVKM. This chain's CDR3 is CASSVDRAYYGYTF. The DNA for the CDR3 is TGTGCCAGCAGCGTAGACAGGGCTTACTATGGCTACACCTTC.

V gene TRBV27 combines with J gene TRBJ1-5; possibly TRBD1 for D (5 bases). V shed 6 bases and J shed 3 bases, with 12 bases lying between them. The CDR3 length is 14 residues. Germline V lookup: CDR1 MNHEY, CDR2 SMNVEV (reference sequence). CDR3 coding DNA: TGTGCCAGCAGGCCGGGGGGGGACAATCAGCCCCAGCATTTT. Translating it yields CASRPGGDNQPQHF.

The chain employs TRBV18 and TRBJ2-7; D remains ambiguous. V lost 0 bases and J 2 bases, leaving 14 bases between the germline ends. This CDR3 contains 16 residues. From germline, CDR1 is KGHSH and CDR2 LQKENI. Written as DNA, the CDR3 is TGTGCCAGCTCACCACCGGCTACCCGGAGTGCCTACGAGCAGTACTTC. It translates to CASSPPATRSAYEQYF. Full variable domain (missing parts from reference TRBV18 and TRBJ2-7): NAGVMQNPRHLVRRRGQEARLRCSPMKGHSHVYWYRQLPEEGLKFMVYLQKENIIDESGMPKERFSAEFPKEGPSILRIQQVVRGDSAAYFCASSPPATRSAYEQYFGPGTRLTVT.

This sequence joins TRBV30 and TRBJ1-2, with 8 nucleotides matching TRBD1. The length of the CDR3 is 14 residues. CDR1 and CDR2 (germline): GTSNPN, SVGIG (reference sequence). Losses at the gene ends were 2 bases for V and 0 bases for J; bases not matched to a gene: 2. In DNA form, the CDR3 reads TGTGCCTGGAGTCGGACAGGGTCTAACTATGGCTACACCTTC. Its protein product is CAWSRTGSNYGYTF. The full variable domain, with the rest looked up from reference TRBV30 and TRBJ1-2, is SQTIHQWPATLVQPVGSPLSLECTVEGTSNPNLYWYRQAAGRGLQLLFYSVGIGQISSEVPQNLSASRPQDRQFILSSKKLLLSDSGFYLCAWSRTGSNYGYTFGSGTRLTVV.

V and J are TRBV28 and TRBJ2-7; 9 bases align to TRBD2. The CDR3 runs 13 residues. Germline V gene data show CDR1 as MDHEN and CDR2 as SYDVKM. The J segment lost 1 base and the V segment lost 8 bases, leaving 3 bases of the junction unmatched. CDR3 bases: TGTGCCAGCGATAGCGGGAGATCCTACGAGCAGTACTTC. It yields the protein CASDSGRSYEQYF.